This is a list of T cell receptor beta chains from one sample in a study of T cells in Graves' hyperthyroidism and ophthalmopathy. TCRdb processed the multiplex PCR reads anew with MiXCR; each CDR3 protein has one entry. This repertoire shows 250,000 to 350,000 distinct CDR3 sequences, about 18% found once; its top ten account for over 50%. Sequences were obtained from blood. These receptors came from a woman aged 55-69 years with Graves' ophthalmopathy. CDR3s include the opening cysteine and the closing phenylalanine or tryptophan. Fields, in order: CDR3 length, J gene, V gene, clone size, D gene, CDR3 DNA, CDR3 protein. A D gene is named only where the DNA matches it firmly. Not every row has a clone size; where given, it reads once, few, many or a size class.

length: 15
J: TRBJ2-3
V: TRBV6-2/TRBV6-3
size: NA
D: NA
DNA: TGTGCCAGCACCCAAGGGTCTACAACAGGGGATACGCAGTATTTT
CDR3: CASTQGSTTGDTQYF

length: 14
J: TRBJ2-3
V: TRBV18
size: NA
D: NA
DNA: TGTGCCAGCTCCCCTGAGCTGGGCACAGATACGCAGTATTTT
CDR3: CASSPELGTDTQYF

length: 15
J: TRBJ1-1
V: TRBV4-3
size: many
D: NA
DNA: TGCGCCAGCAGCCAAAGCCCCCAGGCACACACTGAAGCTTTCTTT
CDR3: CASSQSPQAHTEAFF

length: 13
J: TRBJ1-2
V: TRBV11-1
size: once
D: NA
DNA: TGTGCCTGGAGTGGGGGGGGTAACGGTGGCTACACCTTC
CDR3: CAWSGGGNGGYTF

length: 15
J: TRBJ1-1
V: TRBV28
size: many
D: NA
DNA: TGTGCCAGCAGTTTCATTACGGAGTTGAACACTGAAGCTTTCTTT
CDR3: CASSFITELNTEAFF

length: 15
J: TRBJ2-2
V: TRBV12-3/TRBV12-4
size: many
D: NA
DNA: TGTGCCAGCAGTTGGGAGGGGGCGAGGACCGGGGAGCTGTTTTTT
CDR3: CASSWEGARTGELFF

length: 14
J: TRBJ1-1
V: TRBV20-1
size: few
D: NA
DNA: TGCAGTGCTAACCCGGGGGGGTGGAACACTGAAGCTTTCTTT
CDR3: CSANPGGWNTEAFF

length: 15
J: TRBJ1-5
V: TRBV2
size: many
D: TRBD1
DNA: TGTGCCAGCAGCGCGACAGGGGGACAAAATCAGCCCCAGCATTTT
CDR3: CASSATGGQNQPQHF

length: 14
J: TRBJ1-2
V: TRBV6-2/TRBV6-3
size: NA
D: NA
DNA: TGTGCCAGCAGTCCCCGGGACCGTTACTATGGCTACACCTTC
CDR3: CASSPRDRYYGYTF

length: 16
J: TRBJ2-7
V: TRBV18
size: NA
D: TRBD2
DNA: TGTGCCAGCTCGCTGACCGGACTAGCGGGAGCCTACGAGCAGTACTTC
CDR3: CASSLTGLAGAYEQYF

length: 14
J: TRBJ1-4
V: TRBV20-1
size: NA
D: NA
DNA: TGCAGTGCTCCCCGGGGCTCGGCGAATGAAAAACTGTTTTTT
CDR3: CSAPRGSANEKLFF

length: 16
J: TRBJ1-6
V: TRBV12-3/TRBV12-4
size: few
D: NA
DNA: TGTGCCAGCAGTTCCCTGGGGCAGGGTTTGAATTCACCCCTCCACTTT
CDR3: CASSSLGQGLNSPLHF

length: 18
J: TRBJ1-4
V: TRBV4-3
size: few
D: NA
DNA: TGCGCCAGCAGCCAAGGCCCAAGCCAAGGGATAGCTAATGAAAAACTGTTTTTT
CDR3: CASSQGPSQGIANEKLFF

length: 13
J: TRBJ2-1
V: TRBV7-9
size: few
D: NA
DNA: TGTGCCAGCAGCCGGCCTAGCCGGTATGAGCAGTTCTTC
CDR3: CASSRPSRYEQFF

length: 15
J: TRBJ2-2
V: TRBV19
size: NA
D: TRBD2
DNA: TGTGCCGGGGGGCCGGGACTAGCATTCTCCGGGGAGCTGTTTTTT
CDR3: CAGGPGLAFSGELFF

length: 17
J: TRBJ2-6
V: TRBV12-5
size: few
D: NA
DNA: TGTGCTAGTGGTTTGGTAGGGAGGAGCTCTGGGGCCAACGTCCTGACTTTC
CDR3: CASGLVGRSSGANVLTF

length: 16
J: TRBJ1-6
V: TRBV4-1
size: NA
D: NA
DNA: TGCGCCAGCAGCCAGCTGGTGGGGGTGGGAAATTCACCCCTCCACTTT
CDR3: CASSQLVGVGNSPLHF

length: 12
J: TRBJ1-5
V: TRBV20-1
size: many
D: NA
DNA: TGCAGTGCCTACGGGGGGAATCAGCCCCAGCATTTT
CDR3: CSAYGGNQPQHF

length: 15
J: TRBJ1-2
V: TRBV6-1
size: NA
D: NA
DNA: TGTGCCAGCAGGTCGTTGCACCAGGAGGACTATGGCTACACCTTC
CDR3: CASRSLHQEDYGYTF

length: 13
J: TRBJ2-3
V: TRBV10-3
size: many
D: NA
DNA: TGTGCCATCAGCGAAGGATCGGGAGATACGCAGTATTTT
CDR3: CAISEGSGDTQYF

length: 15
J: TRBJ2-3
V: TRBV11-2
size: many
D: TRBD2
DNA: TGTGCCAGCAGTCCGTCGCGGGGGGACGTTGGAACGCAGTATTTT
CDR3: CASSPSRGDVGTQYF

length: 14
J: TRBJ1-1
V: TRBV12-3/TRBV12-4
size: many
D: TRBD1
DNA: TGTGCCAGCAATTTGACAGGGCCCTACACTGAAGCTTTCTTT
CDR3: CASNLTGPYTEAFF

length: 14
J: TRBJ2-7
V: TRBV29-1
size: NA
D: TRBD2
DNA: TGCAGCGTTGTTAAACCAGCGGGAGCCGACGAGCAGTACTTC
CDR3: CSVVKPAGADEQYF

length: 14
J: TRBJ1-1
V: TRBV7-9
size: many
D: TRBD1
DNA: TGTGCCAGCAGTTCACAGGGGATGAACACTGAAGCTTTCTTT
CDR3: CASSSQGMNTEAFF

length: 14
J: TRBJ2-4
V: TRBV7-2
size: many
D: TRBD2
DNA: TGTGCCAGCAGCTCTGCTAGCGGGAAAAACATTCAGTACTTC
CDR3: CASSSASGKNIQYF

length: 14
J: TRBJ2-3
V: TRBV6-1
size: many
D: NA
DNA: TGTGCCAGCAGTGAATGGGGGCGTGCAGATACGCAGTATTTT
CDR3: CASSEWGRADTQYF

length: 17
J: TRBJ2-7
V: TRBV6-1
size: NA
D: TRBD2
DNA: TGTGCCAGCGCCCCCGGGCGACTAGCGGGGCCAGGCTACGAGCAGTACTTC
CDR3: CASAPGRLAGPGYEQYF

length: 13
J: TRBJ2-5
V: TRBV28
size: few
D: NA
DNA: TGTGCCAGCAGCTTAGGGCTAGTAGAGACCCAGTACTTC
CDR3: CASSLGLVETQYF

length: 13
J: TRBJ2-1
V: TRBV7-2
size: many
D: NA
DNA: TGTGCCAGCAGCTCTAGCCCCTACAATGAGCAGTTCTTC
CDR3: CASSSSPYNEQFF

length: 14
J: TRBJ1-4
V: TRBV27
size: NA
D: TRBD1
DNA: TGTGCCAGCAGTTTAATCGGGGACAGCGAAAAACTGTTTTTT
CDR3: CASSLIGDSEKLFF

length: 12
J: TRBJ1-1
V: TRBV3-1
size: NA
D: NA
DNA: TGTGCCAGCAGCCAAGGCGGGTCAGTAGCTTTCTTT
CDR3: CASSQGGSVAFF

length: 13
J: TRBJ2-5
V: TRBV20-1
size: many
D: NA
DNA: TGCAGTGCTCGTCTGGCGTACCAAGAGACCCAGTACTTC
CDR3: CSARLAYQETQYF

length: 15
J: TRBJ2-1
V: TRBV20-1
size: NA
D: TRBD2
DNA: TGCAGTGCCGAGCGGGGGGACCAACCTGGCAATGAGCAGTTCTTC
CDR3: CSAERGDQPGNEQFF

length: 13
J: TRBJ2-7
V: TRBV20-1
size: many
D: NA
DNA: TGCAGTGCTAGAGATGATAAAGCTTACGAGCAGTACTTC
CDR3: CSARDDKAYEQYF

length: 14
J: TRBJ2-7
V: TRBV27
size: few
D: NA
DNA: TGTGCCAGCAGAGACCGACAGGTCTCCTACGAGCAGTACTTC
CDR3: CASRDRQVSYEQYF

length: 16
J: TRBJ2-2
V: TRBV5-4
size: NA
D: NA
DNA: TGTGCCAGCAGCTTGGGTGGGTCAGGGCACACCGGGGAGCTGTTTTTT
CDR3: CASSLGGSGHTGELFF

length: 18
J: TRBJ2-5
V: TRBV6-2/TRBV6-3
size: many
D: TRBD2
DNA: TGTGCCAGCAGTCACCTGCCGACTAGCGGGAAGGGGCGAGAGACCCAGTACTTC
CDR3: CASSHLPTSGKGRETQYF

length: 11
J: TRBJ1-1
V: TRBV3-1
size: many
D: NA
DNA: TGTGCCAGCAGCCTGGAGGGGGGGACTTTCTTT
CDR3: CASSLEGGTFF

length: 17
J: TRBJ1-2
V: TRBV28
size: many
D: NA
DNA: TGTGCCAGCAGTCTGCTTCGGGCAGGAGCTAGTAACTATGGCTACACCTTC
CDR3: CASSLLRAGASNYGYTF

length: 12
J: TRBJ2-2
V: TRBV7-3
size: many
D: NA
DNA: TGTGCCAGCAGCTTATTGTCCGGGGAGCTGTTTTTT
CDR3: CASSLLSGELFF

length: 14
J: TRBJ2-3
V: TRBV20-1
size: NA
D: TRBD2
DNA: TGCAGTGCCCTAGCGGGAAGGGTTGCAGATACGCAGTATTTT
CDR3: CSALAGRVADTQYF

length: 17
J: TRBJ2-5
V: TRBV7-2
size: NA
D: TRBD1
DNA: TGTGCCAGCAGCTTATCCGCAACCGGGACAGGGAGGGAGACCCAGTACTTC
CDR3: CASSLSATGTGRETQYF

length: 13
J: TRBJ2-4
V: TRBV12-3/TRBV12-4
size: NA
D: TRBD1
DNA: TGTGCCAGCGGGAACAGGGGGGAAAACATTCAGTACTTC
CDR3: CASGNRGENIQYF

length: 14
J: TRBJ1-2
V: TRBV6-1
size: many
D: NA
DNA: TGTGCCAGCAGTCAGGGCGAAGCTAACTATGGCTACACCTTC
CDR3: CASSQGEANYGYTF

length: 16
J: TRBJ2-1
V: TRBV5-4
size: few
D: TRBD1
DNA: TGTGCCAGCAGCCCTAGCCTGGGGACAGGGGAGGATGAGCAGTTCTTC
CDR3: CASSPSLGTGEDEQFF

length: 15
J: TRBJ2-3
V: TRBV27
size: NA
D: TRBD2
DNA: TGTGCCAGCAGTGACCGAGCGGGAGCCGCAGATACGCAGTATTTT
CDR3: CASSDRAGAADTQYF